This T cell receptor (beta chain) was documented in a study of blood T cell repertoires in COVID-19. Background on the study: The United States, Italy and Spain were the sources of the acute and convalescent COVID-19 samples.

The participants were between about 18 and 90 years old and came from fewer than 25 US areas. Germline lookup yields CDR1 SGHTA and CDR2 FQGTGA. Trimming stripped 2 bases from V and 0 bases from J, with 11 bases between. The CDR3 sequence is 17 residues long. Using immunoSEQ multiplex PCR, the repertoire was profiled, and TCRdb retains in-frame clones only, with some absent. The repertoire holds 150,000 or so clones, with approximately 82% as singletons. The chain carries TRBV7-3 and TRBJ1-6, with D perhaps matching TRBD1 (6 bases). The source is a man aged 60 to 69 who had recovered from COVID-19. The source material was PBMCs or T cells enriched from blood (not recorded which). The CDR3 coding sequence is TGTGCCAGCAGCTTATACGGACAGAGCTCCTATAATTCACCCCTCCACTTT. It specifies CASSLYGQSSYNSPLHF.